The source of this T cell receptor (beta chain) is a study of T cells after yellow fever vaccination. Study at large: It was SMART-Seq v4 Ultra Low Input that prepared the fractions with low cell numbers.

This clonotype was seen many times. Its antigen remains unknown. The V gene's germline CDR1 is SGHTA and CDR2 FQGNSA. V lost 5 bases, J lost 6 bases, and 18 bases lay in between. This CDR3 has 15 amino acids. TCRdb re-analysed the 5' RACE reads in MiXCR, keeping a single row per CDR3 protein. The table records about 310,000 distinct CDR3 sequences, around 4% of them present only once. Broader study findings: The study re-detected most primary-vaccination clones after the booster (about 96% CD4, roughly 85% CD8). Contaminating bulk clonotypes could be abundant in FACS-sorted repertoires.

Sequencing was performed on PBMCs, taken on the day of the yellow fever booster vaccination. This chain uses TRBV7-2 with TRBJ2-3, with D perhaps TRBD2 (6 bases). The receptor was isolated from a man in his late teens or twenties who received the YFV17D yellow fever vaccine. The CDR3 sequence is CASSLKRTGGDTQYF. The CDR3 region has the DNA TGTGCCAGCAGCCTTAAAAGGACCGGGGGTGATACGCAGTATTTT. The full variable domain, completed using reference TRBV7-2 and TRBJ2-3, is GAGVSQSPSNKVTEKGKDVELRCDPISGHTALYWYRQSLGQGLEFLIYFQGNSAPDKSGLPSDRFSAERTGGSVSTLTIQRTQQEDSAVYLCASSLKRTGGDTQYFGPGTRLTVL.